One and the same sample provided the 19 T cell receptor beta chains below, sequenced in a study of siplizumab effects on memory and regulatory T cells. Only in-frame clones appear in the TCRdb table, and some are missing; sequencing was by immunoSEQ multiplex PCR. The sample includes about 100,000 clones, 92% seen only once; the top ten take around 0.68%. Sequencing was performed on Tregs sorted from blood. These TCRs come from a human donor in good health.

This chain uses TRBV4-1 with TRBJ1-3; a weak D match, TRBD1 (5 bases). The CDR3 extends over 13 amino acids. Trimming left V 3 bases short and J 10 bases short, with 13 bases between. The V gene's germline CDR1 is MGHRA and CDR2 YSYEKL. The CDR3 bases are TGCGCCAGCAGCCAGGGACCGGTGGGGACCATATATTTT. Translated: CASSQGPVGTIYF.

This chain links TRBV21-1 with TRBJ1-2. TRBV21-1 is a documented pseudogene. This CDR3 has 14 amino acids. The CDR3 loop is CAKFPLGYSDGYTF. DNA of the CDR3: TGTGCCAAATTTCCTTTGGGGTACTCTGATGGCTACACCTTC.

A few counts support this clone. The V gene is TRBV18, the J gene TRBJ1-1; 9 nucleotides match TRBD1. This CDR3 is 14 amino acids long. Germline V gives CDR1 KGHSH, CDR2 LQKENI. V was pared by 3 bases and J by 5 bases, with 4 bases of the junction left unmatched. The CDR3 sequence is CASSPGQGWTEAFF. The CDR3 nucleotides are TGTGCCAGCTCACCCGGACAGGGGTGGACTGAAGCTTTCTTT.

The chain joins TRBV18 to TRBJ2-3, with 7 bases aligning to TRBD2. The CDR3 covers 14 residues. With 5 bases clipped from V and 5 bases from J, the junction kept 7 bases outside the gene matches. Germline V gene lookup returns CDR1 KGHSH and CDR2 LQKENI. CDR3 DNA sequence: TGTGCCAGCTCATCAAACCGGGGGGAAGATACGCAGTATTTT. Its protein product is CASSSNRGEDTQYF.

The V call is TRBV19, the J call TRBJ2-2, with D hard to call. Germline V gene lookup returns CDR1 LNHDA and CDR2 SQIVND (reference sequence). The ends were cut back, 6 bases at V and 3 bases at J, with 11 bases in the middle. The CDR3 length is 14 residues. The CDR3: CASSFRADTGELFF. The CDR3, as DNA: TGTGCCAGTAGCTTTCGGGCAGACACCGGGGAGCTGTTTTTT.

The chain employs TRBV5-4 and TRBJ2-1, with 7 bases lining up with TRBD2. CDR1 and CDR2 from the germline V gene are SGHNT and YYREEE (reference sequence). The junction had 8 bases not matched to a gene; V was cut back by 0 bases and J by 8 bases. The CDR3 is 15 amino acids. The CDR3 nucleotides read TGTGCCAGCAGCTTGGACCGCGGGAGTTTCTATGAGCAGTTCTTC. This translates into CASSLDRGSFYEQFF.

The gene calls are TRBV15 and TRBJ2-7; TRBD2 matches at 11 bases. V lost 3 bases to trimming and J lost 4 bases; unmatched junction nucleotides: 8. The CDR3 runs 16 residues. The germline CDR1 and CDR2 sequences are LNHNV and YYDKDF (reference sequence). CDR3 sequence: CATSRDTSGSTYEQYF. As DNA, the CDR3 is TGTGCCACCAGCAGGGACACTAGCGGGAGTACTTACGAGCAGTACTTC.

The V and J genes are TRBV4-2 and TRBJ1-6; 7 bases match TRBD1. CDR1 is LGHNA and CDR2 is YNFKEQ in the germline V gene. The CDR3 is 15 amino acids. The ends lost 4 bases at V and 7 bases at J; junction bases unmatched: 7. Written as DNA, the CDR3 is TGTGCCAGCAGCCTAAGACAGGGTGCAAATTCACCCCTCCACTTT. Translated: CASSLRQGANSPLHF.

The CDR3 DNA reads TGTGCCAGCAGCCTCAGGGAAAGGGACACTGAAGCTTTCTTT. Translating it yields CASSLRERDTEAFF. V and J are TRBV9 and TRBJ1-1; D may be TRBD1 (5 bases). The CDR3 runs 14 residues. V lost 4 bases and J 3 bases, leaving 13 bases between the germline ends. The germline gives CDR1 SGDLS, CDR2 YYNGEE.

The chain recombines TRBV7-6 with TRBJ2-7; no clear D gene. Germline CDR1 reads SGHVS; CDR2 reads FNYEAQ. V gave up 5 bases and J gave up 2 bases, with 16 bases separating them. This CDR3 region has 15 residues. The CDR3 is CASSPRFMGTYEQYF. As DNA, the CDR3 is TGTGCCAGCAGCCCCCGCTTCATGGGCACCTACGAGCAGTACTTC.

The V gene is TRBV9, the J gene TRBJ1-2; 9 nucleotides line up with TRBD1. Looked up from germline, CDR1 is SGDLS and CDR2 is YYNGEE. CDR3 size: 13 residues. V trimming: 3 bases; J trimming: 8 bases; junction bases outside the gene matches: 5. The CDR3 bases are TGTGCCAGCAGCGCCGGGACAGGGTACGGCTACACCTTC. Translated, it gives CASSAGTGYGYTF. Filled out from reference TRBV9 and TRBJ1-2, the complete variable domain reads DSGVTQTPKHLITATGQRVTLRCSPRSGDLSVYWYQQSLDQGLQFLIQYYNGEERAKGNILERFSAQQFPDLHSELNLSSLELGDSALYFCASSAGTGYGYTFGSGTRLTVV.

V gene TRBV29-1 combines with J gene TRBJ2-1, with D tentatively TRBD2 (6 bases). The CDR3 has 11 amino acids. V was shortened by 3 bases and J by 15 bases, with 15 bases between the two germline ends. Germline CDR1 and CDR2: SQVTM and ANQGSEA. In DNA, the CDR3 is TGCAGCGTTGAGGAGGGAGGCCGGCGGTTCTTC. It codes for CSVEEGGRRFF.

The rearrangement links TRBV2 to TRBJ2-1; D call uncertain. Trimming took off 4 bases at V and 8 bases at J, with 9 bases between the two ends. This CDR3 comprises 12 residues. Germline V gene lookup returns CDR1 SNHLY and CDR2 FYNNEI. The CDR3 region is CASSVLSYEQFF. CDR3 DNA: TGTGCCAGCAGTGTCCTGTCGTATGAGCAGTTCTTC. The entire variable domain, with the rest obtained from reference TRBV2 and TRBJ2-1, is as follows: EPEVTQTPSHQVTQMGQEVILRCVPISNHLYFYWYRQILGQKVEFLVSFYNNEISEKSEIFDDQFSVERPDGSNFTLKIRSTKLEDSAMYFCASSVLSYEQFFGPGTRLTVL.

The V call is TRBV9, the J call TRBJ2-2, with TRBD2 matching over 9 bases. CDR3 size: 16 residues. The V segment lost 0 bases and the J segment 3 bases; nucleotides outside the gene matches: 3. Germline assignment: CDR1 SGDLS and CDR2 YYNGEE. Written as DNA, the CDR3 is TGTGCCAGCAGCGTAGGAGCGGGAGGCCACACCGGGGAGCTGTTTTTT. It is translated as CASSVGAGGHTGELFF. Full variable domain (missing parts from reference TRBV9 and TRBJ2-2): DSGVTQTPKHLITATGQRVTLRCSPRSGDLSVYWYQQSLDQGLQFLIQYYNGEERAKGNILERFSAQQFPDLHSELNLSSLELGDSALYFCASSVGAGGHTGELFFGEGSRLTVL.

This rearrangement joins TRBV19 to TRBJ2-2, with 7 bases fitting TRBD1. Germline V lookup: CDR1 LNHDA, CDR2 SQIVND (reference sequence). The CDR3 loop spans 17 amino acids. The J segment lost 0 bases and the V segment lost 5 bases, leaving 9 bases of the junction unmatched. CDR3 sequence reads: CASSSDRASANTGELFF. The CDR3 nucleotides are TGTGCCAGTAGTTCCGACAGGGCATCCGCGAACACCGGGGAGCTGTTTTTT.

This chain links TRBV30 with TRBJ2-1, with 7 bases matching TRBD2. The CDR3 totals 15 residues. V shed 2 bases and J 6 bases; nucleotides not matched to a gene: 10. The germline CDR1 and CDR2 sequences are GTSNPN and SVGIG (reference sequence). The CDR3 nucleotides read TGTGCCTGGAGTCGTGGCGGGAGTATTCGCAATGAGCAGTTCTTC. Translated: CAWSRGGSIRNEQFF. The whole variable domain, remainder taken from reference TRBV30 and TRBJ2-1, is SQTIHQWPATLVQPVGSPLSLECTVEGTSNPNLYWYRQAAGRGLQLLFYSVGIGQISSEVPQNLSASRPQDRQFILSSKKLLLSDSGFYLCAWSRGGSIRNEQFFGPGTRLTVL.

The CDR3 here is CASSIGVMETQYF. As DNA, the CDR3 is TGTGCCAGTAGTATTGGGGTCATGGAGACCCAGTACTTC. The rearrangement uses TRBV19 and TRBJ2-5, with no clear D. Trimming removed 3 bases at V and 5 bases at J, with 10 bases between. Per the germline V gene, CDR1 is LNHDA and CDR2 is SQIVND (reference sequence). The CDR3 sequence is 13 residues long.

The CDR3 bases are TGTGCCAGCAGCTTGCGGGAGTGGAGGGACACCGGGGAGCTGTTTTTT. Its protein product is CASSLREWRDTGELFF. The rearrangement links TRBV5-4 to TRBJ2-2, with D maybe TRBD2 (6 bases). Germline V gene data show CDR1 as SGHNT and CDR2 as YYREEE (reference sequence). This CDR3 has 16 residues. Between the trimmed V and J ends, which lost 1 base and 3 bases, there was a span of 13 bases.

On this clone: This CDR3 is also generated by other DNA sequences in the sample. The chain couples TRBV28 to TRBJ2-7, with 7 bases that match TRBD1. The V segment lost 2 bases and the J segment 2 bases; nucleotides outside the gene matches: 0. This CDR3 comprises 13 residues. CDR1 is MDHEN and CDR2 is SYDVKM in the germline V gene. The CDR3 DNA is TGTGCCAGCAGTTTACAGGGGGCCTACGAGCAGTACTTC. Its protein is CASSLQGAYEQYF.